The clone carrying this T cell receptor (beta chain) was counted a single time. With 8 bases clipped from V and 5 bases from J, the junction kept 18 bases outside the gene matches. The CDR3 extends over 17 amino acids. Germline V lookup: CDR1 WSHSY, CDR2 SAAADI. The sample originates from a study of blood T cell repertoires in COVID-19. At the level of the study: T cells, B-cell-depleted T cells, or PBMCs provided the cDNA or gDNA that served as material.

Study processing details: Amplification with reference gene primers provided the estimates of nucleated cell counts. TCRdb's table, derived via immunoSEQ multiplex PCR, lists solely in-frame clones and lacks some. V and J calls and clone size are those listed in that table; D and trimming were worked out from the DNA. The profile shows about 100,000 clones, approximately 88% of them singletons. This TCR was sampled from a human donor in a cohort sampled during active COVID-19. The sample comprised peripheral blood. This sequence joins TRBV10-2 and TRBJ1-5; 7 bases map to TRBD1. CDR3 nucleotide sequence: TGCGCCAGCGGTCGACCAATTACAGGGGACGTCTATCAGCCCCAGCATTTT. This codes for CASGRPITGDVYQPQHF.